The rows below give T cell receptor beta chains drawn from one sample of a study of spatial heterogeneity in lung cancer. TCRdb recomputed calls from the 5' RACE reads with MiXCR, one row per CDR3 protein. This table holds tens of thousands of distinct CDR3 sequences, roughly an eighth found once. This sample comprised PBMCs, obtained at surgery. These receptors originate from a male donor with early-stage non-small cell lung cancer. Both conserved end residues are part of each CDR3. A D gene is named only where the DNA matches it firmly. Size tells how often a clone was seen (once, few, many) or the class of an expanded clone, and some rows leave it out.

clone_size j_call cdr3_length d_call v_call cdr3_aa cdr3_nt
few TRBJ2-1 15 . TRBV5-1 CASSLVSSAVEEQFF TGCGCCAGCAGCTTGGTGTCTAGCGCCGTAGAGGAGCAGTTCTTC
. TRBJ2-7 16 TRBD1 TRBV4-2 CASSQAARTGVGEQYF TGTGCCAGCAGCCAAGCAGCCAGGACAGGGGTTGGCGAGCAGTACTTC
few TRBJ1-1 13 . TRBV18 CASSPVPGTEAFF TGTGCCAGCTCACCTGTACCAGGGACTGAAGCTTTCTTT
many TRBJ2-1 15 . TRBV2 CASSQEAGGYNEQFF TGTGCCAGCAGTCAAGAGGCGGGTGGCTACAATGAGCAGTTCTTC
many TRBJ2-2 15 TRBD1 TRBV5-6 CASSRWTGGTGELFF TGTGCCAGCAGCAGGTGGACAGGGGGTACCGGGGAGCTGTTTTTT
few TRBJ2-7 15 TRBD2 TRBV4-1 CASSQGRGGSSEQYF TGCGCCAGCAGCCAGGGGCGGGGGGGAAGTAGCGAGCAGTACTTC
few TRBJ2-7 13 . TRBV6-2/TRBV6-3 CASSYLRLYEQYF TGTGCCAGCAGTTACCTCAGGTTGTACGAGCAGTACTTC
many TRBJ2-7 15 . TRBV9 CASSVGSGLHYEQYF TGTGCCAGCAGCGTAGGAAGCGGGCTGCACTACGAGCAGTACTTC
few TRBJ2-1 14 TRBD1 TRBV6-2/TRBV6-3 CASSPASYRDREFF TGTGCCAGCAGTCCCGCATCCTACCGGGACAGGGAGTTCTTC
medium-sized TRBJ2-7 15 . TRBV12-3/TRBV12-4 CASSLSGSHRGEQYF TGTGCCAGCAGTCTTAGCGGAAGCCACCGTGGGGAGCAGTACTTC
. TRBJ1-5 14 . TRBV12-3/TRBV12-4 CASTLGGKDQPQHF TGTGCCAGCACTCTAGGAGGGAAGGATCAGCCCCAGCATTTT
many TRBJ1-2 12 TRBD1 TRBV3-1 CASSRTGEGYTF TGTGCCAGCAGCCGGACAGGGGAAGGCTACACCTTC
many TRBJ2-6 16 . TRBV29-1 CSVALLPSSGANVLTF TGCAGCGTTGCCCTACTCCCGAGCTCTGGGGCCAACGTCCTGACTTTC
. TRBJ2-3 16 . TRBV18 CASSRGRGASTDTQYF TGTGCCAGCTCCCGCGGTCGCGGAGCTAGCACAGATACGCAGTATTTT
. TRBJ2-7 15 . TRBV6-5 CASSYAAGHSYEQYF TGTGCCAGCAGTTACGCGGCGGGGCACTCCTACGAGCAGTACTTC
few TRBJ1-5 13 . TRBV10-3 CAISVQGNQPQHF TGTGCCATCAGTGTGCAGGGAAATCAGCCCCAGCATTTT
. TRBJ1-3 11 . TRBV12-3/TRBV12-4 CASSLQDTIYF TGTGCCAGCAGTTTACAGGACACCATATATTTT
few TRBJ1-1 15 TRBD1 TRBV7-9 CASSRSDRSGTEAFF TGTGCCAGCAGCCGCTCGGACAGGTCGGGAACTGAAGCTTTCTTT
many TRBJ2-7 17 . TRBV18 CASSRPLVTVSSYEQYF TGTGCCAGCTCACGGCCACTGGTAACGGTTAGCTCCTACGAGCAGTACTTC
. TRBJ1-1 16 TRBD1 TRBV25-1 CASSGNRGQWNTEAFF TGTGCCAGCAGTGGAAACAGGGGGCAATGGAACACTGAAGCTTTCTTT
. TRBJ2-5 14 . TRBV12-3/TRBV12-4 CASSLGLEQETQYF TGTGCCAGCAGCTTGGGGCTAGAACAAGAGACCCAGTACTTC